This T cell receptor beta chain appears in the sequencing data of a study of vaccination and CD4 T cells after COVID-19. Across the whole study: With a range of 35 to 161, the median interval from diagnosis to drawing post-COVID samples was about 100 days. SARS-CoV-2, HCoV-NL63, HCoV-OC43 and HCoV-229E supplied the overlapping spike peptides used to stimulate cells.

This clonotype was seen more than once but under ten times. Its cognate antigen is unknown. The V gene's germline CDR1 is SGHTA and CDR2 FQGTGA. Trimming pared 2 bases from V and 1 base from J, leaving 10 bases between. This CDR3 is built from 15 residues. Indicated treatment: roughly nine-day PBMC culture with coronavirus spike peptide pools or control peptides (ViraFEST assay). Oncomine TCR Beta short-read sequencing was applied to DNA from cultured CD4+ T cells. TCRdb independently ran MiXCR on the PCR reads; one entry per CDR3 protein. The data contain almost 20,000 distinct CDR3 sequences, approximately 40% of them singletons.

The specimen comprised CD4+ T cells from blood, cultured in vitro, sampled before SARS-CoV-2 vaccination. The chain couples TRBV7-3 to TRBJ2-3, with no clear D. This sequence originates from a human donor who received a COVID-19 vaccine. The CDR3: CASSLDGSRTDTQYF. The CDR3 coding sequence is TGTGCCAGCAGCTTAGACGGGTCCCGCACAGATACGCAGTATTTT.